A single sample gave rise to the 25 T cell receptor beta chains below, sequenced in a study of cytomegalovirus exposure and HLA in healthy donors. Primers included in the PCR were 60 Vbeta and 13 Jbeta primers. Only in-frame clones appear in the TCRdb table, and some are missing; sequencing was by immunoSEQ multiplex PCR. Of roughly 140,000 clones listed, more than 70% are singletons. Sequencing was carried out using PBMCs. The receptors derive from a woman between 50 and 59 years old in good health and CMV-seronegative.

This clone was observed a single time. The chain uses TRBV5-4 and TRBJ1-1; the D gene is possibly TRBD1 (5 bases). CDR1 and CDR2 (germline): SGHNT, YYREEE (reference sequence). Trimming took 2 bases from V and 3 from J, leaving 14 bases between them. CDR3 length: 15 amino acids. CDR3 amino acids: CASSFNSGGDTEAFF. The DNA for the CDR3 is TGTGCCAGCAGCTTTAACTCCGGAGGGGACACTGAAGCTTTCTTT.

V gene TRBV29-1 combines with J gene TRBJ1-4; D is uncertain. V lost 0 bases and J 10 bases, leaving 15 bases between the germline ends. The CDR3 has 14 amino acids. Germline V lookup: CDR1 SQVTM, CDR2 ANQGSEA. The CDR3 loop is CSVEDLEVGGKLFF. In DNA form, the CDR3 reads TGCAGCGTTGAAGATCTTGAGGTTGGCGGAAAACTGTTTTTT.

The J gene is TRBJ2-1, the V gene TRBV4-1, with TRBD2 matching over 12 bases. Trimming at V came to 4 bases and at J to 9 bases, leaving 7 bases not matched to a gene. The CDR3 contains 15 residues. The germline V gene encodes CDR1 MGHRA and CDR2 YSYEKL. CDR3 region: CASSRLAGGLGEQFF. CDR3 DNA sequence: TGCGCCAGCAGCCGCCTAGCGGGGGGGCTGGGTGAGCAGTTCTTC.

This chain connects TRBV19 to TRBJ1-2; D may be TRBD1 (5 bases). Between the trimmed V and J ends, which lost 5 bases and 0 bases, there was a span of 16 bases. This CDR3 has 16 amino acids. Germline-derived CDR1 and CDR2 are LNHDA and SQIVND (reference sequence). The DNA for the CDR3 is TGTGCCAGTAGTGTTCAAGACAGCTCAACTAACTATGGCTACACCTTC. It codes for CASSVQDSSTNYGYTF.

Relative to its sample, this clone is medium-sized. For the CDR3, the DNA is TGTGCCAGCAGTGTGGAGGGGGCTCTCACTGAAGCTTTCTTT. This sequence encodes CASSVEGALTEAFF. J is TRBJ1-1 and V is TRBV2, with 7 positions matching TRBD1. The CDR3 totals 14 residues. J lost 4 bases, V lost 4 bases, and 6 bases had no gene match. In germline, CDR1 is SNHLY, CDR2 FYNNEI.

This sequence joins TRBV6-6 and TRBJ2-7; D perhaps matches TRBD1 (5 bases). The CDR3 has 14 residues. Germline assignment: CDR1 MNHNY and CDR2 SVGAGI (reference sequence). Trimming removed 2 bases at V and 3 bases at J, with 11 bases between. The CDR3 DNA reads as TGTGCCAGCAGTTACAGGGGATTCGACTACGAGCAGTACTTC. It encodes CASSYRGFDYEQYF.

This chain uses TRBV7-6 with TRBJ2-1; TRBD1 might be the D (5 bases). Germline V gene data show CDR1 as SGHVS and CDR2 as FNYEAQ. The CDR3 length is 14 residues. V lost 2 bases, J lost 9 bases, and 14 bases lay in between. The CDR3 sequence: CASSLQAAQGEQFF. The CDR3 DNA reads TGTGCCAGCAGCTTACAAGCTGCCCAGGGTGAGCAGTTCTTC.

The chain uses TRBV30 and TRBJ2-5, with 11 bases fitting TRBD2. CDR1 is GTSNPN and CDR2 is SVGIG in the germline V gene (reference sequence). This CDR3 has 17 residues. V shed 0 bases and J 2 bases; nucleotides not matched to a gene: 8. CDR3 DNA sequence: TGTGCCTGGAGTGTACCTATGATAGCGGGGGGGCAAGAGACCCAGTACTTC. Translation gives CAWSVPMIAGGQETQYF.

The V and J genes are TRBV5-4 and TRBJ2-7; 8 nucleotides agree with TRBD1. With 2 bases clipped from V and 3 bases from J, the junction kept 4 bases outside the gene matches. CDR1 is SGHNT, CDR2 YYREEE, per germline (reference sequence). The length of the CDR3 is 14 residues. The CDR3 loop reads CASSLETGVYEQYF. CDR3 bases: TGTGCCAGCAGCTTAGAGACAGGGGTCTACGAGCAGTACTTC.

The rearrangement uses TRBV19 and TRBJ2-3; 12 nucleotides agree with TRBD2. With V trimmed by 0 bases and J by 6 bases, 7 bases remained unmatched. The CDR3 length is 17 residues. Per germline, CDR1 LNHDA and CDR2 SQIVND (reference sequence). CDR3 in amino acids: CASSIEGASGGADTQYF. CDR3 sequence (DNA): TGTGCCAGTAGTATAGAGGGGGCTAGCGGGGGGGCCGATACGCAGTATTTT.

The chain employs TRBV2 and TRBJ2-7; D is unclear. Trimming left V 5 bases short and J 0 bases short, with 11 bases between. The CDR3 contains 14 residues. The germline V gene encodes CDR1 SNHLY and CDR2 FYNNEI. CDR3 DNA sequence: TGTGCCAGCAGTCCCGACTGGTCCTCCTACGAGCAGTACTTC. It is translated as CASSPDWSSYEQYF.

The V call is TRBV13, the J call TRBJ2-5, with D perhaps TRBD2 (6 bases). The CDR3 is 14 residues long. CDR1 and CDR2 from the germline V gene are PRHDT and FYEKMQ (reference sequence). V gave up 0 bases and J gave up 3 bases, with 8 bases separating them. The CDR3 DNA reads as TGTGCCAGCAGCTTAGGCCGGGAGAAAGAGACCCAGTACTTC. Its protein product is CASSLGREKETQYF.

In DNA, the CDR3 is TGTGCCAGCAGTGTACAGGGTTCAAGCTCCTACGAGCAGTACTTC. Translation gives CASSVQGSSSYEQYF. This chain links TRBV6-5 with TRBJ2-7; D might be TRBD1 (6 bases). V lost 5 bases and J 0 bases, leaving 14 bases between the germline ends. Germline CDR1 reads MNHEY; CDR2 reads SVGAGI. This CDR3 is 15 amino acids long.

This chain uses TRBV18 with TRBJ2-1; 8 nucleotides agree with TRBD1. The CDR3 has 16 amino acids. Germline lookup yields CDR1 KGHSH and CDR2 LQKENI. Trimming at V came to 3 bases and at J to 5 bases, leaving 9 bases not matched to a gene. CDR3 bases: TGTGCCAGCTCACCCTGGTCAGGGGGCCCAGACAATGAGCAGTTCTTC. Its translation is CASSPWSGGPDNEQFF.

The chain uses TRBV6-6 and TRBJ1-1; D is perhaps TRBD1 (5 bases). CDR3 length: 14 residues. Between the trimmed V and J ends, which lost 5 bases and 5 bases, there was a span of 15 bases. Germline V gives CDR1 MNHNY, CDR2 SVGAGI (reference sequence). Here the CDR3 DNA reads TGTGCCAGCAGTCCAGAAAGGGGTGTAACTGAAGCTTTCTTT. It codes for CASSPERGVTEAFF.

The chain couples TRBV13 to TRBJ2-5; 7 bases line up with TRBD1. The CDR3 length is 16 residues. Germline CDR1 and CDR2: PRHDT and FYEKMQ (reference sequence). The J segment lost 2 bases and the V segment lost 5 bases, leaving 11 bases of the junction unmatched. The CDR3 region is CASSTLGGAFQETQYF. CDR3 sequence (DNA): TGTGCCAGCAGCACTTTAGGGGGCGCTTTTCAAGAGACCCAGTACTTC.

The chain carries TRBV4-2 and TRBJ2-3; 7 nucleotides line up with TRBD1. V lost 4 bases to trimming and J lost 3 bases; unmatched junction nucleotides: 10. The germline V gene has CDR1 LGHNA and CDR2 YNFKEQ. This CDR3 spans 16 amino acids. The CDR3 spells CASSPIGTASTDTQYF. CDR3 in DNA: TGTGCCAGCAGCCCCATAGGGACAGCTTCAACAGATACGCAGTATTTT.

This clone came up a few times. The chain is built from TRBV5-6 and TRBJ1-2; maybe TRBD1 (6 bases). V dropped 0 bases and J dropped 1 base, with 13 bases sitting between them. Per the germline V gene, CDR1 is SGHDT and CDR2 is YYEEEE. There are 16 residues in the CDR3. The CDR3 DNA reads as TGTGCCAGCAGCTTGGCCGGCGACAGGCTTAACTATGGCTACACCTTC. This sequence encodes CASSLAGDRLNYGYTF.

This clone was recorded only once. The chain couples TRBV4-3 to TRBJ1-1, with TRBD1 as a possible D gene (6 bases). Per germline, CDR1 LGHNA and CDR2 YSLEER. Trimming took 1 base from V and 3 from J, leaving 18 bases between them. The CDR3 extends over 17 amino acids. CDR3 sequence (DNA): TGCGCCAGCAGCCAAGGCGTGGGGGCCGGGGTTTACACTGAAGCTTTCTTT. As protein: CASSQGVGAGVYTEAFF.

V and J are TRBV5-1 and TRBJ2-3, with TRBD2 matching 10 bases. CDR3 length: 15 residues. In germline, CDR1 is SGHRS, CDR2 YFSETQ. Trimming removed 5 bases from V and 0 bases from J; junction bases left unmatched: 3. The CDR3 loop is CASSVAGGSTDTQYF. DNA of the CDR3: TGCGCCAGCAGTGTAGCGGGGGGTAGCACAGATACGCAGTATTTT.

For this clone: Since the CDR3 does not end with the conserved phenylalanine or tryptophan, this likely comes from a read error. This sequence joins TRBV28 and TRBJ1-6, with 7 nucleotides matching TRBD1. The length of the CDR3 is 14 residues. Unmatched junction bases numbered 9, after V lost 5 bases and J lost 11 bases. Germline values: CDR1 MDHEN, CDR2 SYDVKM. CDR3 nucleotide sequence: TGTGCCAGCAGTCTAGGACAGGTTGGGACACCCCTCCACTCT. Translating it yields CASSLGQVGTPLHS.

The CDR3, as DNA: TGTGCCAGCAGCGGCACAGGGGCCCATACTGAAGCTTTCTTT. Translation: CASSGTGAHTEAFF. The rearrangement links TRBV7-2 to TRBJ1-1, with 7 bases that match TRBD1. CDR3 length: 14 residues. V was clipped by 5 bases and J by 5 bases; unmatched bases: 8. CDR1 is SGHTA, CDR2 FQGNSA, per germline.

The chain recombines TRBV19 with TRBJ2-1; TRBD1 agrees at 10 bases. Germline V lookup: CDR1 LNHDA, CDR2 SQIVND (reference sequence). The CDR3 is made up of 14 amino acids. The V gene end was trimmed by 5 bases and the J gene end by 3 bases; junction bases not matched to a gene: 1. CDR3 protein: CASSWDRGYNEQFF. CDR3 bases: TGTGCCAGTAGTTGGGACAGGGGCTACAATGAGCAGTTCTTC.

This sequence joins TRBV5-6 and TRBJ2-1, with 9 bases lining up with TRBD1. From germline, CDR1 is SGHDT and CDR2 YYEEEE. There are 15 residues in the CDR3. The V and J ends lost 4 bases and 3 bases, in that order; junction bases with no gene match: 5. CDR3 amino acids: CASSDRDRVYNEQFF. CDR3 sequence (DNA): TGTGCCAGCAGCGACCGGGACAGGGTCTACAATGAGCAGTTCTTC. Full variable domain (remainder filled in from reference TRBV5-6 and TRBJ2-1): DAGVTQSPTHLIKTRGQQVTLRCSPKSGHDTVSWYQQALGQGPQFIFQYYEEEERQRGNFPDRFSGHQFPNYSSELNVNALLLGDSALYLCASSDRDRVYNEQFFGPGTRLTVL.

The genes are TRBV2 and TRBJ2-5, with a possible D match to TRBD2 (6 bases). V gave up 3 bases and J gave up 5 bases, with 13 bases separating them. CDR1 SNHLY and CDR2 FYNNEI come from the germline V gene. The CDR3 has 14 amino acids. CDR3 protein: CASSETPGRETQYF. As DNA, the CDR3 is TGTGCCAGCAGTGAGACCCCAGGGAGGGAGACCCAGTACTTC. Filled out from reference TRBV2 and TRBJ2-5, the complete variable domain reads EPEVTQTPSHQVTQMGQEVILRCVPISNHLYFYWYRQILGQKVEFLVSFYNNEISEKSEIFDDQFSVERPDGSNFTLKIRSTKLEDSAMYFCASSETPGRETQYFGPGTRLLVL.